This T cell receptor (beta chain) was captured by sequencing in a study of Tregs in tolerant kidney transplant recipients. Sequenced by immunoSEQ multiplex PCR; TCRdb stores in-frame clones only, minus some. The sample includes about 52,000 clones. Sequenced material: CD4+ T cells from blood, taken before the transplant. The sequence came from a human donor who received a combined kidney and bone marrow transplant.

CDR3 amino acids: CASSPSNYGYTF. The part of the CDR3 DNA that was read is TGTGCCAGCAGCCCTAGCAACTATGGC. V usage is TRBV7-2 and J usage is TRBJ1-2; no clear D. The CDR3 extends 3 residues past the end of the read, so its final part is completed from the germline J gene. The CDR3 is 12 residues long. V lost 5 bases, J lost 2 bases, and 6 bases lay in between. Looked up from germline, CDR1 is SGHTA and CDR2 is FQGNSA.